The next 10 T cell receptor beta chains were all read from a single sample in a study of cytomegalovirus exposure and HLA in healthy donors. Repertoires were generated with immunoSEQ multiplex PCR, while TCRdb's copy carries only in-frame clones and drops some. Of about 170,000 clones in the sample, 85% to 90% were seen once. Sequenced input: PBMCs. These receptors were collected from a woman aged 18-29 years in good health and CMV-seropositive.

A word on this clone: Because it lacks the conserved phenylalanine or tryptophan at the end, this CDR3 is likely a read error. This sequence joins TRBV7-9 and TRBJ2-7, with 11 bases fitting TRBD1. CDR1 and CDR2 from the germline V gene are SEHNR and FQNEAQ (reference sequence). Germline trimming cut 5 bases from V and 6 bases from J; bases unmatched to any gene: 6. The CDR3 covers 14 residues. The CDR3 reads CASSPDRGRGEQYL. CDR3 sequence (DNA): TGTGCCAGCAGCCCGGACAGGGGGCGGGGCGAGCAGTACTTA.

In its sample, this clone was seen once. The V and J genes are TRBV7-2 and TRBJ2-5; a weak D match, TRBD1 (5 bases). Germline V gene lookup returns CDR1 SGHTA and CDR2 FQGNSA. The CDR3 spans 14 residues. The germline V and J ends were trimmed by 0 bases and 4 bases, with 9 bases remaining between them. DNA for the CDR3: TGTGCCAGCAGCTTAGCGCCAAGGGGAGAGACCCAGTACTTC. As protein: CASSLAPRGETQYF. Filled out from reference TRBV7-2 and TRBJ2-5, the complete variable domain reads GAGVSQSPSNKVTEKGKDVELRCDPISGHTALYWYRQSLGQGLEFLIYFQGNSAPDKSGLPSDRFSAERTGGSVSTLTIQRTQQEDSAVYLCASSLAPRGETQYFGPGTRLLVL.

The V and J genes are TRBV6-6 and TRBJ2-7; 12 bases align to TRBD2. CDR1 and CDR2 from the germline V gene are MNHNY and SVGAGI (reference sequence). The V and J ends lost 4 bases and 3 bases, in that order; junction bases with no gene match: 7. CDR3 length: 16 residues. The DNA for the CDR3 is TGTGCCAGCAGTTTGGGTCTAGCGGGAGGGGACTACGAGCAGTACTTC. The encoded protein is CASSLGLAGGDYEQYF.

The chain joins TRBV7-9 to TRBJ2-1; perhaps TRBD2 as D (6 bases). Germline assignment: CDR1 SEHNR and CDR2 FQNEAQ (reference sequence). The CDR3 length is 14 residues. V was shortened by 1 base and J by 4 bases, with 8 bases between the two germline ends. CDR3 sequence (DNA): TGTGCCAGCAGCTTAGTCGGGGGTTACAATGAGCAGTTCTTC. As protein: CASSLVGGYNEQFF.

V usage is TRBV27 and J usage is TRBJ2-7; TRBD1 matches 9 bases. J was trimmed by 6 bases and V by 4 bases; bases with no gene match: 7. This CDR3 spans 14 amino acids. Germline CDR1 and CDR2: MNHEY and SMNVEV (reference sequence). CDR3 nucleotide sequence: TGTGCCAGCAGTTCCCCGGGACAGGGTTTCGAGCAGTACTTC. Encoded protein: CASSSPGQGFEQYF.

The rearrangement links TRBV7-9 to TRBJ1-3; perhaps TRBD1 as D (5 bases). The germline V gene encodes CDR1 SEHNR and CDR2 FQNEAQ (reference sequence). V lost 2 bases, J lost 1 base, and 15 bases lay in between. This CDR3 has 17 amino acids. CDR3: CASSLRGAGVSGNTIYF. CDR3 in DNA: TGTGCCAGCAGCTTACGAGGCGCGGGGGTTTCTGGAAACACCATATATTTT.

This chain joins TRBV27 and TRBJ2-3; D is unresolved. The germline CDR1 and CDR2 sequences are MNHEY and SMNVEV (reference sequence). The V end was cut by 2 bases, the J end by 7 bases, with 4 bases between. CDR3 length equals 11 residues. DNA of the CDR3: TGTGCCAGCAGTTTAGGCTATACGCAGTATTTT. Amino acid sequence: CASSLGYTQYF.

The CDR3 coding sequence is TGTGCCAGCAGCTTAGACAGGCACTACGAGCAGTACTTC. Translation gives CASSLDRHYEQYF. The chain recombines TRBV7-9 with TRBJ2-7; possibly TRBD1 for D (5 bases). The CDR3 loop spans 13 amino acids. Trimming cost V 1 base and J 3 bases, with 7 bases left between them. In germline, CDR1 is SEHNR, CDR2 FQNEAQ (reference sequence).

The V and J genes are TRBV9 and TRBJ2-3, with TRBD1 matching 12 bases. This CDR3 has 15 residues. CDR1 SGDLS and CDR2 YYNGEE come from the germline V gene. The junction had 3 bases not matched to a gene; V was cut back by 3 bases and J by 4 bases. CDR3 in amino acids: CASSAGQGASDTQYF. CDR3 sequence (DNA): TGTGCCAGCAGCGCGGGACAGGGGGCCTCAGATACGCAGTATTTT.

This clone appeared a single time. This chain joins TRBV29-1 and TRBJ2-1, with D perhaps TRBD2 (5 bases). CDR1 and CDR2 from the germline V gene are SQVTM and ANQGSEA. This CDR3 region has 14 residues. V lost 4 bases and J lost 5, with 15 bases in between. For the CDR3, the DNA is TGCAGCGTTGTTGGTCGGACTCCAGACAATGAGCAGTTCTTC. As protein: CSVVGRTPDNEQFF.